A single sample is the source of the 27 T cell receptor beta chains below, sequenced in a study of naive and memory T cell subsets. Both TRBC1 and TRBC2 were covered by a beta constant-region primer of two equimolar oligonucleotides. TCRdb re-analysed the UMI-ligation and nested PCR reads in MiXCR, keeping a single row per CDR3 protein. Found here are tens of thousands of distinct CDR3 sequences, about an eighth of them singletons; the top ten hold roughly 0.9%. The material sequenced was central memory CD4+ T cells from blood. The source is a human donor in good health.

This clonotype was detected many times. The V gene is TRBV12-3 or TRBV12-4, the J gene TRBJ2-1; the D gene is possibly TRBD2 (5 bases). V was trimmed by 7 bases and J by 10 bases, leaving 17 bases between them. This CDR3 has 13 amino acids. The CDR3 DNA is TGTGCCAGCAACTCTAAGGCGGGTTCCGAGCAGTTCTTC. Residues: CASNSKAGSEQFF.

This clonotype showed up just a few times. The rearrangement uses TRBV12-3 or TRBV12-4 and TRBJ2-3, with 10 bases fitting TRBD1. This CDR3 contains 15 residues. J was trimmed by 5 bases and V by 1 base; bases with no gene match: 3. CDR3 bases: TGTGCCAGCAGTTTAGGGACAGGGGGGGTAGATACGCAGTATTTT. Amino acid sequence: CASSLGTGGVDTQYF.

The rearrangement uses TRBV2 and TRBJ2-6, with no clear D. The germline CDR1 and CDR2 sequences are SNHLY and FYNNEI. The CDR3 has 17 amino acids. The germline V and J ends were trimmed by 5 bases and 0 bases, with 14 bases remaining between them. The CDR3 loop is CASSPHRRSSGANVLTF. In nucleotides, the CDR3 is TGTGCCAGCAGTCCCCACCGACGGAGCTCTGGGGCCAACGTCCTGACTTTC. Complete variable domain (other parts from reference TRBV2 and TRBJ2-6): EPEVTQTPSHQVTQMGQEVILRCVPISNHLYFYWYRQILGQKVEFLVSFYNNEISEKSEIFDDQFSVERPDGSNFTLKIRSTKLEDSAMYFCASSPHRRSSGANVLTFGAGSRLTVL.

This clonotype was counted at least ten times. The chain couples TRBV20-1 to TRBJ2-1; 9 positions match TRBD2. CDR1 and CDR2 (germline): DFQATT, SNEGSKA (reference sequence). Unmatched junction bases numbered 10, after V lost 2 bases and J lost 2 bases. This CDR3 is 17 amino acids long. CDR3 sequence reads: CSARMPAAGGTYNEQFF. In DNA, the CDR3 is TGCAGTGCTAGAATGCCGGCAGCGGGAGGAACCTACAATGAGCAGTTCTTC.

CDR3 amino acids: CSANPTGSGNEQFF. CDR3 sequence (DNA): TGCAGTGCGAACCCCACCGGAAGCGGGAATGAGCAGTTCTTC. The chain combines TRBV20-1 with TRBJ2-1; a possible D gene is TRBD2 (6 bases). From germline, CDR1 is DFQATT and CDR2 SNEGSKA (reference sequence). Trimming took 6 bases from V and 7 from J, leaving 19 bases between them. The CDR3 spans 14 residues.

This clonotype was seen more than once but under ten times. The V call is TRBV2, the J call TRBJ2-3, with unresolved D. Germline V lookup: CDR1 SNHLY, CDR2 FYNNEI. V lost 2 bases, J lost 6 bases, and 15 bases lay in between. The length of the CDR3 is 15 residues. The CDR3 spells CASSERARTPDTQYF. CDR3 DNA sequence: TGTGCCAGCAGTGAAAGGGCGCGGACCCCCGATACGCAGTATTTT.

The chain recombines TRBV12-3 or TRBV12-4 with TRBJ2-1; a weak D match, TRBD2 (6 bases). V lost 7 bases to trimming and J lost 4 bases, with 11 bases between them. The CDR3 covers 13 residues. The CDR3 loop is CASMDYQYNEQFF. The CDR3 bases are TGTGCCAGCATGGACTACCAATACAATGAGCAGTTCTTC.

This clonotype was found a few times. The chain has TRBV6-2 or TRBV6-3 and TRBJ1-1; the D gene is possibly TRBD1 (5 bases). CDR1 is MNHEY, CDR2 SVGEGT, per germline. Between the trimmed V and J ends, which lost 4 bases and 1 base, there was a span of 13 bases. The CDR3 contains 15 residues. CDR3 residues: CASSWGDFRNTEAFF. Written as DNA, the CDR3 is TGTGCCAGCAGTTGGGGGGACTTCCGGAACACTGAAGCTTTCTTT.

Many counts were recorded for this clonotype. The chain combines TRBV21-1 with TRBJ2-7. TRBV21-1 represents a pseudogene. This CDR3 is built from 16 residues. The CDR3 DNA is TGTGCCAGCAGCAAATCAGGCATTGACAGGTCCTACGAGCAGTACTTC. Protein sequence: CASSKSGIDRSYEQYF.

The chain couples TRBV2 to TRBJ2-7, with 8 bases fitting TRBD2. Trimming cost V 0 bases and J 7 bases; bases outside gene matches: 8. The germline CDR1 and CDR2 sequences are SNHLY and FYNNEI. The CDR3 has 15 residues. In DNA form, the CDR3 reads TGTGCCAGCAGTGAAGCTCCAGCGGGAGTGAGGGAGCAGTACTTC. This encodes CASSEAPAGVREQYF.

The chain recombines TRBV29-1 with TRBJ2-3; D is unclear. This CDR3 is 10 amino acids long. Trimming left V 4 bases short and J 11 bases short, with 10 bases between. Germline assignment: CDR1 SQVTM and CDR2 ANQGSEA. The DNA of the CDR3 is TGCAGCGTTGGGGAAGGGTGGCAGTATTTT. Its protein product is CSVGEGWQYF.

This clonotype appeared many times. The J gene is TRBJ1-3, the V gene TRBV7-9; no clear D gene. The germline V gene has CDR1 SEHNR and CDR2 FQNEAQ (reference sequence). The V gene lost 0 bases and the J gene lost 4 bases, with 7 bases spanning the gap. CDR3 length: 14 amino acids. In nucleotides, the CDR3 is TGTGCCAGCAGCTTAGCGGGCGGAGGAAACACCATATATTTT. Translation gives CASSLAGGGNTIYF.

On this clonotype itself: One base away lies a much larger clone, so this may be a sequencing read error. This rearrangement joins TRBV10-2 to TRBJ2-1, with 8 nucleotides matching TRBD1. The CDR3 is made up of 13 amino acids. The J segment lost 5 bases and the V segment lost 7 bases, leaving 4 bases of the junction unmatched. The V gene's germline CDR1 is WSHSY and CDR2 SAAADI. The CDR3 reads CASTGQGNNEQFF. The CDR3 DNA reads as TGCGCCAGCACCGGACAGGGTAACAATGAGCAGTTCTTC.

V is TRBV15 and J is TRBJ2-2; 8 positions match TRBD2. CDR3 length: 16 amino acids. V shed 7 bases and J 2 bases; nucleotides not matched to a gene: 9. CDR1 is LNHNV and CDR2 is YYDKDF in the germline V gene (reference sequence). The CDR3: CATKAGDRSNTGELFF. The CDR3 DNA reads as TGTGCCACCAAAGCGGGAGACAGAAGCAACACCGGGGAGCTGTTTTTT.

This clonotype was observed many times. The chain combines TRBV20-1 with TRBJ2-5; D is undetermined. CDR1 is DFQATT, CDR2 SNEGSKA, per germline (reference sequence). The CDR3 length is 13 residues. Trimming left V 1 base short and J 4 bases short, with 10 bases between. The CDR3 bases are TGCAGTGCTAGAGGATTTTGGGTAGAGACCCAGTACTTC. Its translation is CSARGFWVETQYF.

This clonotype was counted only a few times. This chain connects TRBV2 to TRBJ1-5; D possibly corresponds to TRBD1 (5 bases). V dropped 6 bases and J dropped 7 bases, with 13 bases sitting between them. In germline, CDR1 is SNHLY, CDR2 FYNNEI. The CDR3 is made up of 13 amino acids. In nucleotides, the CDR3 is TGTGCCAGCAGATCCAGGGTTAGCCAGCCCCAGCATTTT. This gives the protein CASRSRVSQPQHF.

The chain carries TRBV4-2 and TRBJ2-5; 10 bases agree with TRBD2. The CDR3 has 16 residues. V gave up 1 base and J gave up 2 bases; unmatched junction bases: 4. Germline lookup yields CDR1 LGHNA and CDR2 YNFKEQ. This CDR3 reads CASSQVGTSEQETQYF. CDR3 nucleotide sequence: TGTGCCAGCAGCCAAGTAGGGACTAGCGAGCAAGAGACCCAGTACTTC.

The V and J genes are TRBV7-2 and TRBJ2-7, with unresolved D. CDR1 is SGHTA, CDR2 FQGNSA, per germline. This CDR3 has 14 amino acids. V was shortened by 5 bases and J by 3 bases, with 14 bases between the two germline ends. The chain's CDR3 is CASSPGTARYEQYF. CDR3 bases: TGTGCCAGCAGCCCAGGTACGGCCCGCTACGAGCAGTACTTC.

This clonotype came up a few times. The rearrangement links TRBV4-2 to TRBJ2-1; no clear D. The CDR3 covers 16 residues. CDR1 is LGHNA and CDR2 is YNFKEQ in the germline V gene. The V gene lost 1 base and the J gene lost 10 bases, with 20 bases spanning the gap. The chain's CDR3 is CASSQAMVRSRQEQFF. In DNA, the CDR3 is TGTGCCAGCAGCCAAGCAATGGTCAGGAGTAGGCAGGAGCAGTTCTTC.

The rearrangement joins TRBV12-3 or TRBV12-4 to TRBJ2-6, with D uncertain. This CDR3 spans 14 amino acids. V shed 6 bases and J shed 0 bases, with 6 bases lying between them. In DNA, the CDR3 is TGTGCCAGCAGCCCTATCTCTGGGGCCAACGTCCTGACTTTC. Residues: CASSPISGANVLTF.

This clonotype was found many times. This chain's CDR3 is CASSLPYGTADYEQYF. The CDR3 nucleotides are TGTGCCAGCAGCCTGCCGTACGGGACAGCAGACTACGAGCAGTACTTC. The genes are TRBV28 and TRBJ2-7; TRBD1 agrees at 7 bases. The CDR3 sequence is 16 residues long. J gave up 3 bases and V 6 bases, and 14 bases lay outside the gene matches. Germline V gene lookup returns CDR1 MDHEN and CDR2 SYDVKM. Full variable domain (remainder filled in from reference TRBV28 and TRBJ2-7): DVKVTQSSRYLVKRTGEKVFLECVQDMDHENMFWYRQDPGLGLRLIYFSYDVKMKEKGDIPEGYSVSREKKERFSLILESASTNQTSMYLCASSLPYGTADYEQYFGPGTRLTVT.

This clonotype was recorded at least ten times. The chain carries TRBV10-3 and TRBJ2-3; 7 bases align to TRBD2. With V trimmed by 8 bases and J by 0 bases, 5 bases remained unmatched. Germline CDR1 ENHRY, CDR2 SYGVKD. The CDR3 runs to 14 residues. The CDR3 protein is CAIAPSGSTDTQYF. The CDR3 bases are TGTGCCATCGCACCTAGCGGAAGCACAGATACGCAGTATTTT.

This clonotype was counted many times. V gene TRBV18 combines with J gene TRBJ1-1; D is unclear. The CDR3 extends over 13 amino acids. CDR1 is KGHSH, CDR2 LQKENI, per germline. V lost 3 bases and J 8 bases, leaving 13 bases between the germline ends. CDR3 residues: CASSPGQPIEAFF. Here the CDR3 DNA reads TGTGCCAGCTCACCCGGGCAACCGATAGAAGCTTTCTTT. Variable domain in full (rest from reference TRBV18 and TRBJ1-1): NAGVMQNPRHLVRRRGQEARLRCSPMKGHSHVYWYRQLPEEGLKFMVYLQKENIIDESGMPKERFSAEFPKEGPSILRIQQVVRGDSAAYFCASSPGQPIEAFFGQGTRLTVV.

CDR3 sequence: CSGNRDTYNEQFF. The CDR3 bases are TGCAGCGGGAACAGGGATACCTACAATGAGCAGTTCTTC. This chain connects TRBV29-1 to TRBJ2-1, with D possibly being TRBD1 (6 bases). Germline CDR1 SQVTM, CDR2 ANQGSEA. The CDR3 contains 13 residues. Between the trimmed V and J ends, which lost 7 bases and 2 bases, there was a span of 12 bases.

This clonotype appeared a few times. The chain couples TRBV29-1 to TRBJ2-5; no reliable D call. This CDR3 is 14 amino acids long. Per germline, CDR1 SQVTM and CDR2 ANQGSEA. V lost 6 bases to trimming and J lost 4 bases, with 18 bases between them. In DNA form, the CDR3 reads TGCAGCGTAAACTTTGGGATTTTCGGAGAGACCCAGTACTTC. It yields the protein CSVNFGIFGETQYF.

The chain employs TRBV6-5 and TRBJ2-7, with D uncertain. CDR1 MNHEY and CDR2 SVGAGI come from the germline V gene. CDR3 size: 15 residues. Trimming removed 2 bases from V and 1 base from J, with 12 bases in between. Written as DNA, the CDR3 is TGTGCCAGCAGTTACGGGCCCATGGGGTCCTACGAGCAGTACTTC. Its protein product is CASSYGPMGSYEQYF.

The chain uses TRBV28 and TRBJ2-7; 7 nucleotides align to TRBD1. The CDR3 extends over 14 amino acids. V was clipped by 6 bases and J by 6 bases; unmatched bases: 11. Germline V gene lookup returns CDR1 MDHEN and CDR2 SYDVKM. The DNA for the CDR3 is TGTGCCAGCAGACCACCCGGGACAGTCTCCGAGCAGTACTTC. It encodes CASRPPGTVSEQYF.